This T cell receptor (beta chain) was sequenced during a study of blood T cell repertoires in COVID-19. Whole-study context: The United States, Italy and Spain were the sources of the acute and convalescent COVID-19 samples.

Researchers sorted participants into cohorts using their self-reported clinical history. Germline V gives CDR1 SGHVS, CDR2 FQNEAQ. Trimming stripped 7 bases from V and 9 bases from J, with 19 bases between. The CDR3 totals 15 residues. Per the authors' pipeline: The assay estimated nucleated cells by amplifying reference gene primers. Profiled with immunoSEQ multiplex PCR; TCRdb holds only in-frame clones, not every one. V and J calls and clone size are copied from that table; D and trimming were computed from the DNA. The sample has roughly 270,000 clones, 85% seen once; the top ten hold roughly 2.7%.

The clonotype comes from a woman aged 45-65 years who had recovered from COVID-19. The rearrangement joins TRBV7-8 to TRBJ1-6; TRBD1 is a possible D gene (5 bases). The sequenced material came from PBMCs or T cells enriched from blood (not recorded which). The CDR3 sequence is CASTPRPQGGSPLHF. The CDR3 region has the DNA TGTGCCAGCACCCCTCGGCCCCAGGGAGGTTCACCCCTCCACTTT.